Below are 19 T cell receptor beta chains sequenced from a single sample in a study of cytomegalovirus exposure and HLA in healthy donors. It was with 60 Vbeta and 13 Jbeta primers that the PCR ran. Data came from immunoSEQ multiplex PCR; TCRdb stores just in-frame clones and leaves some out. Of about 73,000 clones listed, roughly 70% were seen once; the top ten hold 9.5% to 15%. The material sequenced was PBMCs. The source is a man between 65 and 80 years old in good health and CMV-seronegative.

The chain joins TRBV6-4 to TRBJ2-3, with 10 bases matching TRBD2. Germline CDR1 and CDR2: MRHNA and SNTAGT. J was trimmed by 3 bases and V by 6 bases; bases with no gene match: 6. The CDR3 is made up of 15 amino acids. The CDR3 DNA reads as TGTGCCAGCAGACCTCTAGCGGGGGAAACAGATACGCAGTATTTT. It yields the protein CASRPLAGETDTQYF.

J is TRBJ1-4 and V is TRBV7-9; the match to TRBD1 covers 10 bases. CDR1 is SEHNR, CDR2 FQNEAQ, per germline (reference sequence). The CDR3 sequence is 17 residues long. Trimming cost V 1 base and J 8 bases; bases outside gene matches: 10. The CDR3: CASSLGQGANSEEKLFF. The CDR3 nucleotides read TGTGCCAGCAGCTTAGGACAGGGGGCGAACTCGGAGGAAAAACTGTTTTTT.

The chain employs TRBV30 and TRBJ2-7; 7 nucleotides line up with TRBD2. CDR1 and CDR2 (germline): GTSNPN, SVGIG (reference sequence). This CDR3 region has 13 residues. V shed 3 bases, J shed 5 bases, and the junction held 7 bases outside the gene matches. In nucleotides, the CDR3 is TGTGCCTGGAGAAGAGCGGGATTTGACGAGCAGTACTTC. It translates to CAWRRAGFDEQYF.

The V gene is TRBV28, the J gene TRBJ1-4, with D uncertain. Per germline, CDR1 MDHEN and CDR2 SYDVKM. Trimming stripped 10 bases from V and 5 bases from J, with 11 bases between. CDR3 size: 12 residues. In nucleotides, the CDR3 is TGTGCCACCTCAGGCGCGAATGAAAAACTGTTTTTT. Amino acid sequence: CATSGANEKLFF.

The genes are TRBV7-9 and TRBJ1-2, with 7 bases aligning to TRBD1. CDR3 size: 14 residues. Germline trimming cut 0 bases from V and 8 bases from J; bases unmatched to any gene: 6. Looked up from germline, CDR1 is SEHNR and CDR2 is FQNEAQ (reference sequence). The DNA for the CDR3 is TGTGCCAGCAGCTTAGCCCGACAGGGTTCCGGCTACACCTTC. Translated, it gives CASSLARQGSGYTF.

This clone was detected only once. The chain employs TRBV6-5 and TRBJ2-5; a weak D match, TRBD2 (5 bases). The CDR3 spans 12 residues. Germline assignment: CDR1 MNHEY and CDR2 SVGAGI. V was pared by 10 bases and J by 2 bases, with 11 bases between. CDR3 residues: CATYRDQETQYF. CDR3 nucleotide sequence: TGTGCCACCTATCGGGATCAAGAGACCCAGTACTTC.

This clone has more than one count but fewer than ten. This chain links TRBV5-4 with TRBJ1-1; 11 bases fit TRBD1. The J segment lost 5 bases and the V segment lost 3 bases, leaving 3 bases of the junction unmatched. The CDR3 extends over 14 amino acids. Germline loops: CDR1 SGHNT, CDR2 YYREEE (reference sequence). The CDR3 region has the DNA TGTGCCAGCAGCTGGGACAGGGGGAAGACTGAAGCTTTCTTT. Protein: CASSWDRGKTEAFF.

This clone occurred a few times. The rearrangement uses TRBV30 and TRBJ1-5; the D is unclear. V shed 3 bases and J shed 4 bases, with 13 bases lying between them. The CDR3 sequence is 14 residues long. CDR1 and CDR2 (germline): GTSNPN, SVGIG (reference sequence). The CDR3 reads CAWSPKAGNQPQHF. The CDR3 nucleotides are TGTGCCTGGAGCCCTAAGGCCGGGAATCAGCCCCAGCATTTT.

This clone was observed a single time. The CDR3 spells CASSCPSGQGYSNQPQHF. The CDR3 bases are TGTGCCAGCAGCTGCCCGTCGGGACAGGGTTATAGCAATCAGCCCCAGCATTTT. J is TRBJ1-5 and V is TRBV5-6; TRBD1 aligns across 9 bases. The CDR3 sequence is 18 residues long. Germline loops: CDR1 SGHDT, CDR2 YYEEEE. Trimming took 3 bases from V and 0 from J; bases not matched to a gene: 10.

The J gene is TRBJ2-3, the V gene TRBV2; no clear D gene. CDR1 is SNHLY, CDR2 FYNNEI, per germline. Trimming took off 7 bases at V and 0 bases at J, with 2 bases between the two ends. The CDR3 totals 11 residues. CDR3 nucleotide sequence: TGTGCCAGCACTAGCACAGATACGCAGTATTTT. This encodes CASTSTDTQYF.

Only a few counts were recorded for this clone. The chain joins TRBV6-1 to TRBJ2-7; 7 bases fit TRBD1. The CDR3 has 15 amino acids. With 8 bases clipped from V and 0 bases from J, the junction kept 10 bases outside the gene matches. The V gene's germline CDR1 is MNHNS and CDR2 SASEGT. The CDR3 DNA is TGTGCCAGCTACCTGACAGGGTCCAGCTCCTACGAGCAGTACTTC. Its protein product is CASYLTGSSSYEQYF.

V and J are TRBV6-6 and TRBJ1-5, with 7 bases matching TRBD1. This CDR3 comprises 16 residues. Germline-derived CDR1 and CDR2 are MNHNY and SVGAGI (reference sequence). Unmatched junction bases numbered 15, after V lost 6 bases and J lost 7 bases. The CDR3 loop is CASSPTNRGESQPQHF. For the CDR3, the DNA is TGTGCCAGCAGCCCGACAAACAGGGGAGAGTCCCAGCCCCAGCATTTT.

This clone was found a few times. The chain uses TRBV4-1 and TRBJ1-1; D may be TRBD1 (6 bases). CDR1 is MGHRA, CDR2 YSYEKL, per germline. This CDR3 comprises 14 residues. The ends were cut back, 5 bases at V and 2 bases at J, with 12 bases in the middle. CDR3 nucleotide sequence: TGCGCCAGCAGCGGGCAACAGGGTAACACTGAAGCTTTCTTT. This gives the protein CASSGQQGNTEAFF.

This chain uses TRBV15 with TRBJ1-2; D is perhaps TRBD1 (6 bases). Per the germline V gene, CDR1 is LNHNV and CDR2 is YYDKDF (reference sequence). Trimming stripped 7 bases from V and 5 bases from J, with 20 bases between. The CDR3 has 15 amino acids. The CDR3 DNA is TGTGCCACCAATCCAAACAGGGCAACGGGATATGGCTACACCTTC. Translation: CATNPNRATGYGYTF.

There are a few counts of this clone. V is TRBV30 and J is TRBJ1-4; 9 bases agree with TRBD1. From germline, CDR1 is GTSNPN and CDR2 SVGIG (reference sequence). The CDR3 is made up of 13 amino acids. V lost 6 bases to trimming and J lost 4 bases; unmatched junction nucleotides: 3. For the CDR3, the DNA is TGTGCCTGTGCGACAGGGGGTAATGAAAAACTGTTTTTT. Amino acids: CACATGGNEKLFF.

V gene TRBV6-5 combines with J gene TRBJ2-7; 8 nucleotides match TRBD1. The germline CDR1 and CDR2 sequences are MNHEY and SVGAGI. J gave up 2 bases and V 6 bases, and 9 bases lay outside the gene matches. The CDR3 is made up of 15 amino acids. CDR3 DNA: TGTGCCAGCAGGCAAAGGGACAGGCAAACCTACGAGCAGTACTTC. Its protein product is CASRQRDRQTYEQYF.

The chain employs TRBV11-2 and TRBJ2-5; no firm D call. The last part of the DNA fits TRBJ2-7 better; the J call may be wrong. Germline values: CDR1 SGHAT, CDR2 FQNNGV. The CDR3 totals 13 residues. The chain's CDR3 is CASSLSQAAEQYF. The CDR3 coding sequence is TGTGCCAGCAGCTTAAGTCAGGCTGCCGAGCAGTACTTC.

This clone was found once. This chain joins TRBV18 and TRBJ2-7; possibly TRBD2 for D (5 bases). Germline CDR1 and CDR2: KGHSH and LQKENI. The CDR3 spans 15 residues. V lost 1 base and J 4 bases, leaving 14 bases between the germline ends. The CDR3: CASSPQAGAAYEQYF. The CDR3, as DNA: TGTGCCAGCTCACCACAGGCGGGCGCAGCTTACGAGCAGTACTTC.

Only a few counts were recorded for this clone. This rearrangement joins TRBV5-8 to TRBJ1-1; 9 nucleotides agree with TRBD1. This CDR3 spans 11 amino acids. CDR1 is SGHTS, CDR2 YDEGEE, per germline. V trimming: 3 bases; J trimming: 10 bases; junction bases outside the gene matches: 1. This chain's CDR3 is CASSWDRVAFF. CDR3 DNA: TGTGCCAGCAGCTGGGACAGGGTAGCTTTCTTT.